This T cell receptor (beta chain) was profiled in a study of blood T cell repertoires in COVID-19. Study as a whole: The study drew acute and convalescent COVID-19 samples from the United States, Italy and Spain.

This clone was recorded a few times. This CDR3 has 14 residues. The ends lost 4 bases at V and 2 bases at J; junction bases unmatched: 1. Per the germline V gene, CDR1 is MNHNS and CDR2 is SASEGT. Per the study methods: The authors estimated nucleated cell counts from reference gene primer amplification. Clones were sequenced by immunoSEQ multiplex PCR, and TCRdb holds only the in-frame ones, with some missing. For V, J and clone size, that table is used; D and trimming come from the DNA. This repertoire shows about 280,000 clones, about 83% found once; its top ten account for about 6.1%. The chain carries TRBV6-1 and TRBJ2-2; 7 bases map to TRBD2. Sequenced: PBMCs or T cells enriched from blood (not recorded which). The receptor was derived from a woman aged 40 to 50 who had recovered from COVID-19. CDR3 residues: CASSVAGNTGELFF. DNA of the CDR3: TGTGCCAGCAGTGTAGCGGGCAACACCGGGGAGCTGTTTTTT.